This is a list of T cell receptor beta chains from one sample in a study of blood T cell repertoires in COVID-19. Profiling relied on immunoSEQ multiplex PCR, and the TCRdb table lists in-frame clones only, not all of them. The sample lists 100,000 to 150,000 clones; 86% were seen once. Sequenced input: peripheral blood. These receptors originate from a human donor in a cohort sampled during active COVID-19. CDR3s include the opening cysteine and the closing phenylalanine or tryptophan. Fields, in order: clone size, J gene, D gene, V gene, CDR3 DNA, CDR3 protein. The D gene is left open where the match is weak. The size entry is marked missing in some rows and otherwise reads once, few, many or a size class.

>NA|TRBJ2-1|TRBD1|TRBV3-1/TRBV3-2
TGTGCCAGCAGCCAAGGGGCACAGGGGAAGTTCTTC
CASSQGAQGKFF
>NA|TRBJ1-2|TRBD1|TRBV6-2/TRBV6-3
TGTGCCAGCAGTCCAGGGACAGGGGGCGCATTTGGCTACACCTTC
CASSPGTGGAFGYTF
>NA|TRBJ2-7|TRBD1|TRBV25-1
TGTGCCAGCAGCCCACGGGACAGGGGGCAGGACGAGCAGTACTTC
CASSPRDRGQDEQYF
>NA|TRBJ2-7|NA|TRBV9
TGTGCCAGCAGCGTAGGTGTGGACTTTCCGTCCTACGAGCAGTACTTC
CASSVGVDFPSYEQYF
>NA|TRBJ1-1|NA|TRBV20-1
TGCAGTGCTAGTATAGGGAGGGACACTGAAGCTTTCTTT
CSASIGRDTEAFF
>NA|TRBJ2-1|NA|TRBV7-2
TGTGCCAGCAGCTTAGCGGCAGAGACTACCTACAATGAGCAGTTCTTC
CASSLAAETTYNEQFF
>NA|TRBJ1-2|TRBD1|TRBV14
TGTGCCAGCAGCCAAGGATCGACAGGGTCCGGCTACACCTTC
CASSQGSTGSGYTF
>NA|TRBJ2-7|NA|TRBV6-2/TRBV6-3
TGTGCCAGCAGCCCATTGGGCCTTCGACGGGGTTACGAGCAGTACTTC
CASSPLGLRRGYEQYF
>NA|TRBJ2-7|NA|TRBV4-1
TGCGCCAGCAGCCAAGAACAGGCCTACGAGCAGTACTTC
CASSQEQAYEQYF
>NA|TRBJ1-5|NA|TRBV5-1
TGCGCCAGCAGCGAGGGTCCTTCGAATCAGCCCCAGCATTTT
CASSEGPSNQPQHF
>few|TRBJ2-1|TRBD2|TRBV6-4
TGTGCCAGCAGTGCGACTAGCGGGAGGACAAGGAGCTCCTACAATGAGCAGTTCTTC
CASSATSGRTRSSYNEQFF
>NA|TRBJ2-7|TRBD2|TRBV11-2
TGTGCCAGCAGCCCACCCCCCACACTAGCGGGAGTAGGCTACGAGCAGTACTTC
CASSPPPTLAGVGYEQYF
>NA|TRBJ1-3|NA|TRBV2
TGTGCCAGCAGCGCACAGGGCTTACCCTCTGGAAACACCATATATTTT
CASSAQGLPSGNTIYF
>NA|TRBJ2-7|NA|TRBV5-1
TGCGCCAGCAGCTTGGGGTCGGTGGGCAGCCACTACGAGCAGTACTTC
CASSLGSVGSHYEQYF
>NA|TRBJ2-3|TRBD2|TRBV27
TGTGCCAGCAGTTTATCCTCCGGGACTAGCGGGAGTGCTAGCACAGATACGCAGTATTTT
CASSLSSGTSGSASTDTQYF
>NA|TRBJ2-5|NA|TRBV28
TGTGCCAGCAGCAACCCCGGGGAGACCCAGTACTTC
CASSNPGETQYF
>NA|TRBJ2-3|TRBD2|TRBV6-5
TGTGCCAGCGGCCGAGCGGGGAGGGGCACAGATACGCAGTATTTT
CASGRAGRGTDTQYF
>NA|TRBJ1-5|NA|TRBV2
TGTGCCAGCAGCCAAAAAAACAGGGATGGCAATCAGCCCCAGCATTTT
CASSQKNRDGNQPQHF
>NA|TRBJ2-7|NA|TRBV6-1
TGTGCCAGCAGTGAAGAGGGCCTACTAAGGGGCTTC
CASSEEGLLRGF
>NA|TRBJ1-1|NA|TRBV18
TGTGCCAGCTCACCAGACAGTGCGAACACTGAAGCTTTCTTT
CASSPDSANTEAFF
>NA|TRBJ2-5|TRBD1|TRBV6-5
TGTGCCAGCAGTTACTCCCCAACAGGGGTGGAGACCCAGTACTTC
CASSYSPTGVETQYF
>NA|TRBJ1-1|TRBD1|TRBV3-1/TRBV3-2
TGTGCCAGCAGCCAGGGATCAGGGGGTGAAGCTTTCTTT
CASSQGSGGEAFF